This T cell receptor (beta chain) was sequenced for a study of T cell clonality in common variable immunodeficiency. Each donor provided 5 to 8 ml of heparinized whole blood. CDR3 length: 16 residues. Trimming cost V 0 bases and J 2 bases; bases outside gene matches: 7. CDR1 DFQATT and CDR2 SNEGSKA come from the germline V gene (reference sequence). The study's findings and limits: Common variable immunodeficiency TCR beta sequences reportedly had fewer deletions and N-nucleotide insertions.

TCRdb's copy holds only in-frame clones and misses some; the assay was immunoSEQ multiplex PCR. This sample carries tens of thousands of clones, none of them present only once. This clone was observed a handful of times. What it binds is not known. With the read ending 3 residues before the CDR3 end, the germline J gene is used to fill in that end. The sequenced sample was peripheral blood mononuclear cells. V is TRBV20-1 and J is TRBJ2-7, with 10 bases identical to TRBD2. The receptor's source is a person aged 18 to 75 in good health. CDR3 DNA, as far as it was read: TGCAGTGCTAGAGATCTCGCGCTAGCGGGGGCCTACGAG. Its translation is CSARDLALAGAYE. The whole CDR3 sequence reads CSARDLALAGAYEQYF.